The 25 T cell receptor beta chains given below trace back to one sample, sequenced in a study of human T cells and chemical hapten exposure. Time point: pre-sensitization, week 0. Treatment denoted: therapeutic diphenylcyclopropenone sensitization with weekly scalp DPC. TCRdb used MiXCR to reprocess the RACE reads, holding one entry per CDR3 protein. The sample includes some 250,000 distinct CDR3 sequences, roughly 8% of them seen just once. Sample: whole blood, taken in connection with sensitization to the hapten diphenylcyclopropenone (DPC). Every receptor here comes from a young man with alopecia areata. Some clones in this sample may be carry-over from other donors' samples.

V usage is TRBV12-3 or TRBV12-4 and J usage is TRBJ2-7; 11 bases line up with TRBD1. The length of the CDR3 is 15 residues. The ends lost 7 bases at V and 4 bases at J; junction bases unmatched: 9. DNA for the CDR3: TGTGCCAGCACAAGATCCGGGACAGGGGGGTACGAGCAGTACTTC. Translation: CASTRSGTGGYEQYF.

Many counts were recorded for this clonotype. The CDR3 DNA sequence: TGTGCCAGCAGCTTAGTGGGGCGCAACGTTATGGGGCAGGAAGAGACCCAGTACTTC. This encodes CASSLVGRNVMGQEETQYF. The chain couples TRBV7-2 to TRBJ2-5; the D gene is possibly TRBD1 (5 bases). Trimming took off 1 base at V and 3 bases at J, with 24 bases between the two ends. CDR3 length equals 19 residues. In germline, CDR1 is SGHTA, CDR2 FQGNSA.

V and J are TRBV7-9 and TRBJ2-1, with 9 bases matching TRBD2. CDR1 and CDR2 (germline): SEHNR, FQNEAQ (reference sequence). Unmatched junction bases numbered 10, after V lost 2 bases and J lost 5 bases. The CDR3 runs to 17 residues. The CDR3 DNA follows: TGTGCCAGCAGCTTATCCAGGCTAGCGGGACTCCACAATGAGCAGTTCTTC. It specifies CASSLSRLAGLHNEQFF.

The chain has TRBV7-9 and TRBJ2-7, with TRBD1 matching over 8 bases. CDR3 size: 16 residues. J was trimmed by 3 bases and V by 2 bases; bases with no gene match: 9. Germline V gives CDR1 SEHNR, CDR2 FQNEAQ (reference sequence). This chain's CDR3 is CASSLTPGGAIYEQYF. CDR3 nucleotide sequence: TGTGCCAGCAGCTTAACCCCAGGGGGCGCGATCTACGAGCAGTACTTC.

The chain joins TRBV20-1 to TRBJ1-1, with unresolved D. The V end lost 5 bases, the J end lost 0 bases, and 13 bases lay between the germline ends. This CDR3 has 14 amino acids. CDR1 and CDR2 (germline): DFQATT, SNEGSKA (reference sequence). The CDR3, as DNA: TGCAGTGCTCCCCGACGCTTCTTGAACACTGAAGCTTTCTTT. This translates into CSAPRRFLNTEAFF.

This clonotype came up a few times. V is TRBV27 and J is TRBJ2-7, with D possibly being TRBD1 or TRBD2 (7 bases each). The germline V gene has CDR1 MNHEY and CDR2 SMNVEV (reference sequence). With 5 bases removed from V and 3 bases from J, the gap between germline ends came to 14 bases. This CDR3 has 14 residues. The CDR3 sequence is CASSPTGRDYEQYV. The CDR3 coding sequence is TGTGCCAGCAGTCCGACAGGGAGGGACTACGAGCAGTACGTC.

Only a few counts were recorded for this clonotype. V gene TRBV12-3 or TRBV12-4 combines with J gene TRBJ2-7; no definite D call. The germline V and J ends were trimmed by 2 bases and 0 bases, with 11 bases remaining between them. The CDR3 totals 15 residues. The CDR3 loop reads CASSLRIWGSYEQYF. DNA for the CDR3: TGTGCCAGCAGTTTAAGGATCTGGGGCTCCTACGAGCAGTACTTC.

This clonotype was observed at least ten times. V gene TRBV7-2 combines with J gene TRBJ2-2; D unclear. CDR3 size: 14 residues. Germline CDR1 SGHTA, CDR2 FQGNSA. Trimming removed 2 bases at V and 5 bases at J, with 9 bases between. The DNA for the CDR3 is TGTGCCAGCAGCTTAACCCCTAGGACCGGGGAGCTGTTTTTT. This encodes CASSLTPRTGELFF. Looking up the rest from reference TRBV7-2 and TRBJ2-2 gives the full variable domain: GAGVSQSPSNKVTEKGKDVELRCDPISGHTALYWYRQSLGQGLEFLIYFQGNSAPDKSGLPSDRFSAERTGGSVSTLTIQRTQQEDSAVYLCASSLTPRTGELFFGEGSRLTVL.

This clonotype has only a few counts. CDR3 loop: CASSFGGREQFF. Written as DNA, the CDR3 is TGTGCCAGCAGCTTCGGGGGGCGTGAGCAGTTCTTC. V usage is TRBV7-2 and J usage is TRBJ2-1; a weak D match, TRBD2 (7 bases). V lost 3 bases to trimming and J lost 9 bases, with 9 bases between them. In germline, CDR1 is SGHTA, CDR2 FQGNSA. CDR3 length equals 12 residues.

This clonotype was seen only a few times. CDR3: CASGGTGERAFF. The CDR3 bases are TGTGCCAGCGGGGGGACAGGGGAAAGAGCTTTCTTT. The chain couples TRBV6-2 or TRBV6-3 to TRBJ1-1; TRBD1 matches at 10 bases. The CDR3 extends over 12 amino acids. Germline-derived CDR1 and CDR2 are MNHEY and SVGEGT. J lost 10 bases, V lost 8 bases, and 7 bases had no gene match.

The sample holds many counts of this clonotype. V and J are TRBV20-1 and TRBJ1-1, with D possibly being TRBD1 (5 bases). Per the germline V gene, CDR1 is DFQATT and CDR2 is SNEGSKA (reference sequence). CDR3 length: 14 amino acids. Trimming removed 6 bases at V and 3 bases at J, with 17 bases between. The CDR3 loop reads CSALRGGSDTEAFF. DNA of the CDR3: TGCAGTGCCCTGAGGGGCGGGTCGGACACTGAAGCTTTCTTT.

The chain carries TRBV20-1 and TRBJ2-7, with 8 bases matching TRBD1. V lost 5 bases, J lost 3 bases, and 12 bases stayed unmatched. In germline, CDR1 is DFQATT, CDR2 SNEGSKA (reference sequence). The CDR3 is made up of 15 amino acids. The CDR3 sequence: CSAYSGTGIYYEQYV. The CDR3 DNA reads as TGCAGTGCTTATTCCGGGACAGGTATTTACTACGAGCAGTACGTC.

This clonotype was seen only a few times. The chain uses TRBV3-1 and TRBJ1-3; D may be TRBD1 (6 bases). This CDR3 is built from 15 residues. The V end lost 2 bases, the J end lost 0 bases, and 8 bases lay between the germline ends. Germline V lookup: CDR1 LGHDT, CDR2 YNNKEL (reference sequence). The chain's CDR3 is CASSQRTVSGNTIYF. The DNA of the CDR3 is TGTGCCAGCAGCCAAAGGACAGTCTCTGGAAACACCATATATTTT.

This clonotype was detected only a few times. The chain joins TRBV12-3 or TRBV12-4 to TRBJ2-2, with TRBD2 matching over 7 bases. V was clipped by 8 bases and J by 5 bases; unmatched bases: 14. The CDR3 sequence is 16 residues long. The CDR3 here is CASASGPGGHTGELFF. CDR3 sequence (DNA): TGTGCCAGCGCCTCCGGCCCGGGAGGTCATACCGGGGAGCTGTTTTTT.

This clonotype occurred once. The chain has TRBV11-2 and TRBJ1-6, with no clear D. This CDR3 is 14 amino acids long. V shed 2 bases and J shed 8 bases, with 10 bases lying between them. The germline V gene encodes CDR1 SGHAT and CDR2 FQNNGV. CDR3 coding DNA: TGTGCCAGCAGCTTACTGAGAACCGATTCACCCCTCCACTTT. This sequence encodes CASSLLRTDSPLHF.

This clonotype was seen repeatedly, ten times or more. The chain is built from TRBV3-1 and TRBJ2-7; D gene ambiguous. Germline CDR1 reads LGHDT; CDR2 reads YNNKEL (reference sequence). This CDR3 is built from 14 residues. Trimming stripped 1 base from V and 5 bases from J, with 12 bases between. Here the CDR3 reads CASSQVENRHEQYF. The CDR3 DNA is TGTGCCAGCAGCCAAGTGGAAAACCGCCACGAGCAGTACTTC.

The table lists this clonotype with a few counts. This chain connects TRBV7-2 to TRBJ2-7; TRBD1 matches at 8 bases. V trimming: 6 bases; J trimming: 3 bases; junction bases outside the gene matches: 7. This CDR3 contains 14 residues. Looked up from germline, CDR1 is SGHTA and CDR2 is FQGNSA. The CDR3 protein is CASSPTGVRYEQYV. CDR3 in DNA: TGTGCCAGCAGTCCGACAGGGGTACGCTACGAGCAGTACGTC.

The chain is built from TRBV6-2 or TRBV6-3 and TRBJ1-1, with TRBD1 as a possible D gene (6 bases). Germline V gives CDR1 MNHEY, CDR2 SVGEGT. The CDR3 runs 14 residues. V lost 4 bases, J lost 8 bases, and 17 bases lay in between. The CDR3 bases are TGTGCCAGCAGTTCCCCGGGGGCCGCGATAGAAGCTTTCTTT. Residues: CASSSPGAAIEAFF.

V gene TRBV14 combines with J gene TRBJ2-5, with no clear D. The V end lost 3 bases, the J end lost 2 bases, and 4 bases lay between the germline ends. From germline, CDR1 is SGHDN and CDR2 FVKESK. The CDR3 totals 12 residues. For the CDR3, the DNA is TGTGCCAGCAGCCAGATACAAGAGACCCAGTACTTC. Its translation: CASSQIQETQYF.

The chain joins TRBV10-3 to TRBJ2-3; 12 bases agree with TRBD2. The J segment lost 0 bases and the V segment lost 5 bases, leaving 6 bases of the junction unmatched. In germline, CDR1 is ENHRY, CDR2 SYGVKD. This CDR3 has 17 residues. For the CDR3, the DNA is TGTGCCATCAGTCGGACTAGCGGGACCCCTAGCACAGATACGCAGTATTTT. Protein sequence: CAISRTSGTPSTDTQYF.

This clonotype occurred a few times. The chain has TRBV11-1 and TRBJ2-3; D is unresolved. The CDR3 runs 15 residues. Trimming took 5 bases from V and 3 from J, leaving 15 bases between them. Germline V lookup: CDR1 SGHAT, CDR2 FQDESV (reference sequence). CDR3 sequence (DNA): TGTGCCAGCAGCGACATCCCCCCTCAGACAGATACGCAGTATTTT. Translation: CASSDIPPQTDTQYF.

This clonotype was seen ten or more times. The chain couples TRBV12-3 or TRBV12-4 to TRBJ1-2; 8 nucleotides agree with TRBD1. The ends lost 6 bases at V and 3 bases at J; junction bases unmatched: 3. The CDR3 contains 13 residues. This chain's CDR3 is CASRSGGDYGYTF. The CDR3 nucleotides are TGTGCCAGCAGATCAGGGGGCGACTATGGCTACACCTTC.

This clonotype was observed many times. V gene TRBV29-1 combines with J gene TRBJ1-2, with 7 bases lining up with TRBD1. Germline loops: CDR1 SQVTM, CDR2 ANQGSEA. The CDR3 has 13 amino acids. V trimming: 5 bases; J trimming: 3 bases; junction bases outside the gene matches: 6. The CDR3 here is CSVRQGAYYGYTF. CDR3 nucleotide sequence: TGCAGCGTTAGACAGGGAGCCTACTATGGCTACACCTTC.

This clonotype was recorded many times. The CDR3 nucleotides read TGTGCCAGCAGCCAAGCCTCTGGGGCCAACGTCCTGACTTTC. Its translation is CASSQASGANVLTF. The chain carries TRBV14 and TRBJ2-6, with D unresolved. This CDR3 has 14 amino acids. V was cut by 1 base and J by 0 bases, with 1 base left in between. From germline, CDR1 is SGHDN and CDR2 FVKESK.

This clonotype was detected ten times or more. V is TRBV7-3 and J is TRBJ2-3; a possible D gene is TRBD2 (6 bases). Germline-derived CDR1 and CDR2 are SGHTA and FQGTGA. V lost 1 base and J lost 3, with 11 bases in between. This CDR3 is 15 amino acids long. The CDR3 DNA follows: TGTGCCAGCAGCTTAAAGGAGGGCGGGACAGATACGCAGTATTTT. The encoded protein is CASSLKEGGTDTQYF.